This is a list of T cell receptor beta chains from one sample in a study of glioma-infiltrating T cells after dendritic cell vaccination. Only in-frame clones appear in the TCRdb table, and some are missing; sequencing was by immunoSEQ multiplex PCR. Of about 36,000 clones in the sample, approximately 80% were seen once. The sample in question was blood, obtained before dendritic cell vaccination. These receptor sequences come from a human donor with glioblastoma. CDR3s include the opening cysteine and the closing phenylalanine or tryptophan. The D gene is left open where the match is weak. Clone size is given for some rows only: seen once, a few or many times, or a class if the clone is expanded.

abundance	v_gene	len	d_gene	j_gene	CDR3aa	CDR3nt
.	TRBV7-2	14	.	TRBJ2-7	CASSSIGGPYEQYF	TGTGCCAGCAGCTCGATAGGTGGGCCCTACGAGCAGTACTTC
.	TRBV14	14	.	TRBJ1-1	CASSQDRGNTEAFF	TGTGCCAGCAGCCAAGACAGGGGGAACACTGAAGCTTTCTTT
.	TRBV4-1	13	.	TRBJ2-5	CASSQGGLETQYF	TGCGCCAGCAGCCAGGGGGGACTTGAGACCCAGTACTTC
.	TRBV11-2	13	.	TRBJ2-1	CASSFSSTPKQFF	TGTGCCAGCAGCTTCAGTTCGACACCAAAGCAGTTCTTC
.	TRBV5-6	15	TRBD1	TRBJ1-2	CASSLRDRGFYGYTF	TGTGCCAGCAGCTTGCGGGACAGGGGATTCTATGGCTACACCTTC
.	TRBV5-4	15	.	TRBJ2-4	CASSYEGGGPNIQYF	TGTGCCAGCAGCTACGAAGGAGGGGGCCCAAACATTCAGTACTTC
.	TRBV2	13	TRBD2	TRBJ2-7	CASRGGVSYEQYF	TGTGCCAGCAGGGGGGGGGTTTCCTACGAGCAGTACTTC
.	TRBV7-9	13	.	TRBJ1-2	CASSFAGSYGYTF	TGTGCCAGCAGCTTCGCGGGAAGCTATGGCTACACCTTC
.	TRBV11-3	15	TRBD1	TRBJ2-1	CASSSRTGDYNEQFF	TGTGCCAGCAGCTCGCGGACAGGGGATTACAATGAGCAGTTCTTC
.	TRBV1	15	.	TRBJ2-7	CTSSPGQGPSYEQYF	TGCACCAGCAGCCCTGGACAGGGGCCCTCCTACGAGCAGTACTTC
once	TRBV4-2	16	.	TRBJ1-2	CASSQDAQDIRYGYTF	TGTGCCAGCAGCCAAGATGCCCAGGATATTCGTTATGGCTACACCTTC
.	TRBV30	12	TRBD1	TRBJ2-7	CAWATGTYEQYF	TGTGCCTGGGCGACAGGGACCTACGAGCAGTACTTC
once	TRBV7-9	14	.	TRBJ1-1	CASREGYMNTEAFF	TGTGCCAGCAGGGAGGGCTACATGAACACTGAAGCTTTCTTT
.	TRBV7-9	13	.	TRBJ2-7	CASSFGGHYEQYF	TGTGCCAGCAGCTTTGGGGGCCACTACGAGCAGTACTTC
few	TRBV9	16	.	TRBJ2-3	CASSFSRVPSTDTQYF	TGTGCCAGCAGCTTCAGTCGGGTCCCTAGCACAGATACGCAGTATTTT
once	TRBV5-4	14	.	TRBJ1-3	CASSGSGFRNTIYF	TGTGCCAGCAGCGGCAGCGGATTTAGAAACACCATATATTTT
.	TRBV2	15	.	TRBJ2-1	CASSRGLSSYNEQFF	TGTGCCAGCAGCAGGGGCCTTAGCTCCTACAATGAGCAGTTCTTC
.	TRBV10-3	19	TRBD2	TRBJ2-6	CAISEFAASGLSGANVLTF	TGTGCCATCAGTGAGTTTGCGGCTAGCGGACTCTCTGGGGCCAACGTCCTGACTTTC
.	TRBV11-1	14	TRBD1	TRBJ2-5	CASSATGGSETQYF	TGTGCCAGCAGCGCGACAGGGGGCTCCGAGACCCAGTACTTC
.	TRBV5-6	18	TRBD1	TRBJ1-3	CASSPRSLGQVPGNTIYF	TGTGCCAGCAGCCCACGCTCTTTGGGACAGGTGCCCGGAAACACCATATATTTT
.	TRBV28	11	.	TRBJ2-1	CAILGHNEQFF	TGTGCCATCTTGGGCCACAATGAGCAGTTCTTC
.	TRBV6-5	12	.	TRBJ1-5	CASRQANQPQHF	TGTGCCAGCAGACAGGCCAATCAGCCCCAGCATTTT